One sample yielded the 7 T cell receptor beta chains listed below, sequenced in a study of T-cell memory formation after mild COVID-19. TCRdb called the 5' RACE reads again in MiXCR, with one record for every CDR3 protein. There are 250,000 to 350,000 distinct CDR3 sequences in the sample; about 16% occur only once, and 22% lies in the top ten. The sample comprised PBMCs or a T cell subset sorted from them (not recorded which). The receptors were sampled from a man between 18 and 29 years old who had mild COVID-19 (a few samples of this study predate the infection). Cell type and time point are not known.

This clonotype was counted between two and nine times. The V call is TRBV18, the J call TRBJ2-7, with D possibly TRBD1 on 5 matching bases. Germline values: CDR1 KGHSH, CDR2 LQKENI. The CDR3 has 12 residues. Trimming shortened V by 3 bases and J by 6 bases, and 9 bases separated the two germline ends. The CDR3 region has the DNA TGTGCCAGCTCACCTCGCCAGGGCGAGCAGTACGTC. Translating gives CASSPRQGEQYV.

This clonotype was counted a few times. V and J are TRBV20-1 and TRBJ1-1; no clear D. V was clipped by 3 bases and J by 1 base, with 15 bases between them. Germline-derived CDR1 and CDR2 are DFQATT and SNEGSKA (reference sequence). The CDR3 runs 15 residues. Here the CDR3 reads CSASPRIWSNTEAFF. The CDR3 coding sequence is TGCAGTGCTAGTCCCAGGATATGGTCGAACACTGAAGCTTTCTTT.

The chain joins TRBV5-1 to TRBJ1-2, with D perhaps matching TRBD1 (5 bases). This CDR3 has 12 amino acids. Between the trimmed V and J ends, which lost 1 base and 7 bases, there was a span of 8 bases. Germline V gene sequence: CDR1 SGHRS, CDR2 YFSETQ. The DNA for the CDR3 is TGCGCCAGCAGCTTGCGGGGCTCTGGCTACACCTTC. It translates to CASSLRGSGYTF.

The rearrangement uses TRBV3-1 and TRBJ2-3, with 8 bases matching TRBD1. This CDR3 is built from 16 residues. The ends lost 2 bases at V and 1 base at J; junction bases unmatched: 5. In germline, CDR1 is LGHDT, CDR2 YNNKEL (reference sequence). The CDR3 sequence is CASSQPGQGRTDTQYF. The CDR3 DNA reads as TGTGCCAGCAGCCAACCCGGACAGGGACGCACAGATACGCAGTATTTT.

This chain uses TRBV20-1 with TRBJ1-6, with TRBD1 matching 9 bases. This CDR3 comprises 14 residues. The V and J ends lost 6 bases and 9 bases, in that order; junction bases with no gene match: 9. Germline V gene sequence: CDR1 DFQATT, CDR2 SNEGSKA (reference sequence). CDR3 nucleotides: TGCAGTGCACCGGGACAGGGAGAAAGTTCACCCCTCCACTTT. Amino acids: CSAPGQGESSPLHF.

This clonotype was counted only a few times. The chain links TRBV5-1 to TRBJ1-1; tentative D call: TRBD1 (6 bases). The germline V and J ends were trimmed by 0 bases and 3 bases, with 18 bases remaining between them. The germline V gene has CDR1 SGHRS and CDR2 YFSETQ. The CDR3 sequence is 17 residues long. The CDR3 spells CASSLVRGGRGDTEAFF. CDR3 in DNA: TGCGCCAGCAGCTTGGTACGTGGGGGGCGCGGAGACACTGAAGCTTTCTTT. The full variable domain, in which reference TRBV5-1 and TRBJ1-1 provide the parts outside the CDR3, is KAGVTQTPRYLIKTRGQQVTLSCSPISGHRSVSWYQQTPGQGLQFLFEYFSETQRNKGNFPGRFSGRQFSNSRSEMNVSTLELGDSALYLCASSLVRGGRGDTEAFFGQGTRLTVV.

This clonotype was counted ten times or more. The CDR3 bases are TGTGCCAGCACCCCTGGGGGACAGGGGAAAGATACGCAGTATTTT. It codes for CASTPGGQGKDTQYF. V gene TRBV7-6 combines with J gene TRBJ2-3; 10 positions agree with TRBD1. Germline V gene sequence: CDR1 SGHVS, CDR2 FNYEAQ. The CDR3 has 15 amino acids. Trimming removed 7 bases from V and 5 bases from J; junction bases left unmatched: 9.